The source of this TCR beta chain is a study of identical twins. TCRdb re-analysed the 5' RACE reads in MiXCR, keeping a single row per CDR3 protein. The sample has 600,000 to 800,000 distinct CDR3 sequences, 21% seen once. This clonotype was counted many times. This CDR3 spans 14 amino acids. Germline assignment: CDR1 MNHNS and CDR2 SASEGT. V was shortened by 7 bases and J by 0 bases, with 11 bases between the two germline ends. These records were also assigned to another study, of T cells expressing NK-cell markers.

This TCR was recovered from a woman aged 18-35 years in good health. Material for sequencing was PBMCs. The chain uses TRBV6-1 and TRBJ2-3; no definite D call. CDR3 protein: CASNVLSSTDTQYF. In DNA, the CDR3 is TGTGCCAGCAACGTACTTTCTAGCACAGATACGCAGTATTTT.